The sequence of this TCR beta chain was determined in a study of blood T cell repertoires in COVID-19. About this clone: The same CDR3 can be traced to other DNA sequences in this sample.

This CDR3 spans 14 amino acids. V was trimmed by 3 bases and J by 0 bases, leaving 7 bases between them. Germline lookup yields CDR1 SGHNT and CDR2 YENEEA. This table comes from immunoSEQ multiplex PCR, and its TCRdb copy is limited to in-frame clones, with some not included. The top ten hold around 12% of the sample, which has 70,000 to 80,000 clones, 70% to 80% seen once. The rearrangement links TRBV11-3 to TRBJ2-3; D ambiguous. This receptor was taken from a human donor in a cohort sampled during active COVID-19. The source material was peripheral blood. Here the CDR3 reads CASSLASSTDTQYF. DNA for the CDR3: TGTGCCAGCAGCTTGGCCAGTAGCACAGATACGCAGTATTTT.